This T cell receptor beta chain stems from a study of blood T cell repertoires in COVID-19. Study as a whole: The samples span acute and convalescent COVID-19 from the United States, Italy and Spain.

Libraries were prepared by immunoSEQ multiplex PCR; TCRdb keeps only in-frame clonotypes and omits some of them. This sample has 200,000 to 300,000 clones, with approximately 82% found just once. Losses at the gene ends were 2 bases for V and 3 bases for J; bases not matched to a gene: 3. This CDR3 comprises 15 residues. Looked up from germline, CDR1 is SGDLS and CDR2 is YYNGEE. Sequencing used peripheral blood. The rearrangement joins TRBV9 to TRBJ1-5; 9 bases agree with TRBD1. The TCR sequence derives from a man aged 25 to 40 who had recovered from COVID-19. CDR3 bases: TGTGCCAGCAGCGTTGGACAGGGGATCAATCAGCCCCAGCATTTT. Translated, it gives CASSVGQGINQPQHF.